Listed here is a single TCR beta chain. Germline V gene lookup returns CDR1 MNHEY and CDR2 SMNVEV (reference sequence). The CDR3 runs 14 residues. This entry comes from a study of blood T cells in healthy people across ages. A second PCR, run for roughly 6 to 11 cycles, used a sample-barcoded 5' primer plus a J-beta primer mix. TCRdb reprocessed the 5' RACE reads with MiXCR, giving one entry per CDR3 protein. The sample lists about 1.5 million distinct CDR3 sequences; less than 45% were seen once. V and J are TRBV27 and TRBJ2-5; D is possibly TRBD1 (5 bases). The DNA end is more similar to TRBJ2-7, so the J call may be wrong. This receptor was obtained from a woman aged 18-30 years in good health. The material sequenced was blood. CDR3 DNA: TGTGCCAGCAGAAAACAGGTAGCCACCCACGAGCAGTACTTC. Protein product: CASRKQVATHEQYF.